The T cell receptor (beta chain) described here comes from a study of T cell repertoires in cytomegalovirus infection (dated by TCRdb to the late 2010s). For context, the study as a whole: The HLA type of each donor mattered for the analysis, because public TCR beta signatures pointed to carriage of CMV infection along with the matching HLA type.

The paper's findings and limits, for the study overall: The ex vivo response was dominated by HLA-C-restricted CMV-specific TCR beta clonotypes, and the single most frequent clonotype in two of eight donors was supplied by these HLA-C-restricted clonotypes. Cumulative frequency of public TCR beta family members discriminated carriers of CMV infection plus the relevant HLA type in this cohort and an independent approximately 350-donor cohort.

This clonotype has ten or more counts. Its antigen specificity is not known. No base-level quality is on record; no much larger clone is a single base apart. Trimming at the junction amounts to 5 bases on V and 13 bases on J, and the germline ends lie 15 bases apart. From the cysteine up to the phenylalanine, the CDR3 has a length of 12 residues. Only CDR3 DNA remains: 36 bases, in frame from the first base. The germline V gene sets CDR1 to SGHTA and CDR2 to FQGTGA. Instrument used: Illumina HiSeq 1500. The public reads were reanalyzed by TCRdb: fastp trimming at Q25, MiXCR alignment, in-frame beta chains only. Rows are unified per CDR3 protein, each entry keeping the most common DNA and genes. Across this sample there are around 530,000 distinct CDR3 sequences, with around a quarter seen only once. The ten most abundant clones make up under 15% of the sample.

The sequence derives from a human donor in good health (CMV status not recorded). Some clones in this sample may be carry-over from other donors' samples. The chain joins TRBV7-3 to TRBJ2-1; matching of 7 bases hints at TRBD2 as the D gene. Sequencing was carried out using PBMCs. The CDR3 loop reads CASSRPGGLQFF. Here is the DNA: TGTGCCAGCAGCCGCCCGGGGGGCCTACAGTTCTTC.